This T cell receptor (beta chain) was identified during a study of Tregs in tolerant kidney transplant recipients. The protocol was immunoSEQ multiplex PCR, while the TCRdb copy is restricted to in-frame clones and leaves out a portion. Of 50,000 to 85,000 clones in the sample, roughly 92% were seen once. V lost 5 bases, J lost 5 bases, and 12 bases lay in between. Germline lookup yields CDR1 WSHSY and CDR2 SAAADI. The CDR3 has 14 residues. The sequence came from a human donor who received a combined kidney and bone marrow transplant. The starting material was CD8+ T cells from blood, obtained before the transplant. The V call is TRBV10-2, the J call TRBJ1-4; D might be TRBD1 (6 bases). CDR3 bases: TGCGCCAGCAGTACAGGGTTCCAGAATGAAAAACTGTTTTTT. Its protein product is CASSTGFQNEKLFF.